The 13 T cell receptor beta chains reported below all come from one sample, sequenced in a study of T cells and copy number aberrations in small-cell lung cancer. The method was immunoSEQ multiplex PCR; TCRdb's version includes in-frame clones alone and lacks a portion of them. The data contain 1,500 to 2,000 clones, under 90% of them singletons. Sequencing used normal tissue next to the tumor. The receptor set was obtained from a man between 60 and 75 years old with small cell lung cancer.

The chain couples TRBV4-1 to TRBJ2-7, with TRBD1 identical over 9 bases. With V trimmed by 4 bases and J by 3 bases, 4 bases remained unmatched. Germline assignment: CDR1 MGHRA and CDR2 YSYEKL. This CDR3 is 14 amino acids long. CDR3 nucleotide sequence: TGCGCCAGCAGCCCGGGACAGGGCTTCTACGAGCAGTACTTC. Amino acids: CASSPGQGFYEQYF.

The chain has TRBV5-6 and TRBJ2-7; 8 nucleotides align to TRBD1. V dropped 4 bases and J dropped 6; count of bases not matched to a gene: 6. Germline CDR1 SGHDT, CDR2 YYEEEE. This CDR3 region has 13 residues. CDR3 nucleotide sequence: TGTGCCAGCAGCCTCGACAGGGGAAGCGAGCAGTACTTC. Residues: CASSLDRGSEQYF.

The chain couples TRBV28 to TRBJ2-3; 8 nucleotides line up with TRBD2. This CDR3 region has 14 residues. V lost 3 bases and J lost 3; bases outside the gene matches: 2. The V gene's germline CDR1 is MDHEN and CDR2 SYDVKM. CDR3 protein: CASSLKRETDTQYF. The CDR3 bases are TGTGCCAGCAGTTTGAAGCGGGAGACAGATACGCAGTATTTT.

V usage is TRBV29-1 and J usage is TRBJ1-4, with D uncertain. Germline CDR1 SQVTM, CDR2 ANQGSEA. This CDR3 is 13 amino acids long. The V gene lost 7 bases and the J gene lost 2 bases, with 11 bases spanning the gap. CDR3 nucleotides: TGCAGCGCCCAGGCGGTGACTAATGAAAAACTGTTTTTT. It specifies CSAQAVTNEKLFF.

The rearrangement joins TRBV5-1 to TRBJ2-7, with 11 bases aligning to TRBD2. The CDR3 totals 17 residues. Germline loops: CDR1 SGHRS, CDR2 YFSETQ. The ends lost 0 bases at V and 4 bases at J; junction bases unmatched: 9. For the CDR3, the DNA is TGCGCCAGCAGCTTGGGTAGCGGGGGGGCGCTTGGGTACGAGCAGTACTTC. It translates to CASSLGSGGALGYEQYF.

This clone was observed once. The rearrangement uses TRBV12-5 and TRBJ2-7; 8 bases line up with TRBD1. Trimming at V came to 6 bases and at J to 1 base, leaving 5 bases not matched to a gene. Germline V CDR1 and CDR2: LGHNT, FRNRAP. CDR3 length: 14 residues. For the CDR3, the DNA is TGTGCTAGTGGAGCCGACAGGGGTTCCTACGAGCAGTACTTC. Its translation: CASGADRGSYEQYF.

The genes are TRBV4-2 and TRBJ2-3; the D gene is possibly TRBD2 (5 bases). CDR3 length: 14 amino acids. V was pared by 4 bases and J by 1 base, with 9 bases between. The germline V gene encodes CDR1 LGHNA and CDR2 YNFKEQ. The CDR3 DNA reads TGTGCCAGCAGCCGGAGGCTAGGCACAGATACGCAGTATTTT. As protein: CASSRRLGTDTQYF.

The chain carries TRBV9 and TRBJ2-5; a weak D match, TRBD1 (6 bases). This CDR3 is 15 amino acids long. Trimming stripped 0 bases from V and 4 bases from J, with 13 bases between. Per the germline V gene, CDR1 is SGDLS and CDR2 is YYNGEE. CDR3 protein: CASSVDPDRLETQYF. The CDR3 DNA is TGTGCCAGCAGCGTAGATCCCGACAGGTTAGAGACCCAGTACTTC. Combining the CDR3 with reference TRBV9 and TRBJ2-5 gives the whole variable domain DSGVTQTPKHLITATGQRVTLRCSPRSGDLSVYWYQQSLDQGLQFLIQYYNGEERAKGNILERFSAQQFPDLHSELNLSSLELGDSALYFCASSVDPDRLETQYFGPGTRLLVL.

This clone was observed once. V gene TRBV30 combines with J gene TRBJ2-7; D uncertain. CDR1 GTSNPN and CDR2 SVGIG come from the germline V gene (reference sequence). The CDR3 is made up of 11 amino acids. Trimming cost V 3 bases and J 6 bases, with 9 bases left between them. The CDR3 coding sequence is TGTGCCTGGAGATCAGCCTTCGAGCAGTACTTC. Its translation is CAWRSAFEQYF.

This clone turned up a few times. This chain links TRBV28 with TRBJ1-1; a weak D match, TRBD1 (5 bases). CDR1 and CDR2 from the germline V gene are MDHEN and SYDVKM. V was trimmed by 6 bases and J by 6 bases, leaving 20 bases between them. This CDR3 contains 15 residues. This CDR3 reads CASSWAVRESSEAFF. In DNA, the CDR3 is TGTGCCAGCAGCTGGGCGGTCAGGGAAAGCTCTGAAGCTTTCTTT.

This chain connects TRBV5-1 to TRBJ1-1; tentative D call: TRBD1 (6 bases). V was trimmed by 2 bases and J by 4 bases, leaving 9 bases between them. Germline values: CDR1 SGHRS, CDR2 YFSETQ. The CDR3 is 13 amino acids. The CDR3 sequence: CASSLTGSTEAFF. CDR3 bases: TGCGCCAGCAGCTTAACAGGGAGCACTGAAGCTTTCTTT.

V is TRBV5-1 and J is TRBJ2-2, with D possibly matching TRBD1 (6 bases). CDR1 and CDR2 (germline): SGHRS, YFSETQ. Deletions cut 4 bases from V and 3 bases from J, with 16 bases between. This CDR3 spans 16 amino acids. CDR3 loop: CASSNPGQYYTGELFF. The CDR3 nucleotides are TGCGCCAGCAGCAACCCGGGACAATACTACACCGGGGAGCTGTTTTTT.

V and J are TRBV5-6 and TRBJ2-1, with D possibly being TRBD2 (5 bases). Between the trimmed V and J ends, which lost 3 bases and 7 bases, there was a span of 23 bases. CDR1 is SGHDT and CDR2 is YYEEEE in the germline V gene. CDR3 length: 17 amino acids. The CDR3 coding sequence is TGTGCCAGCAGCTCGGAAACGGGGATAATGCCCAATAATGAGCAGTTCTTC. Translated, it gives CASSSETGIMPNNEQFF.